Listed here are 17 T cell receptor beta chains from one sample, sequenced in a study of CD8+CD57+ T cells in acquired aplastic anemia. Genomic DNA served as template for TCR beta VDJ and CDR3 profiling. TCRdb processed the reads anew with MiXCR; each CDR3 protein has one entry. The sample records 150,000 to 200,000 distinct CDR3 sequences, approximately 48% being singletons. Patients picked for sequencing had shown CD8+CD57+ cell expansion detected by flow cytometry. The specimen was sorted CD4+, CD8+, or CD8+CD57+ T cells (not recorded which) from PBMCs. Every receptor here comes from a human donor with aplastic anemia.

Ten or more counts support this clonotype. This chain uses TRBV20-1 with TRBJ2-5; D is unresolved. The V and J ends lost 6 bases and 5 bases respectively, with 13 bases between them. This CDR3 region has 12 residues. Germline CDR1 is DFQATT and CDR2 is SNEGSKA (reference sequence). The CDR3 coding sequence is TGCAGTGCAACTGACACCCCGGAGACCCAGTACTTC. It specifies CSATDTPETQYF.

V usage is TRBV7-6 and J usage is TRBJ1-4; 9 bases fit TRBD1. Germline CDR1 is SGHVS and CDR2 is FNYEAQ. The CDR3 extends over 15 amino acids. With 5 bases clipped from V and 8 bases from J, the junction kept 9 bases outside the gene matches. CDR3 amino acids: CASSTGQGLGEKLFF. Written as DNA, the CDR3 is TGTGCCAGCAGCACTGGACAGGGGCTTGGCGAAAAACTGTTTTTT.

The rearrangement uses TRBV27 and TRBJ2-2; D call uncertain. CDR1 MNHEY and CDR2 SMNVEV come from the germline V gene (reference sequence). This CDR3 has 12 amino acids. Trimming shortened V by 6 bases and J by 5 bases, and 7 bases separated the two germline ends. The CDR3 bases are TGTGCCAGCAGCCGGGCTACCGGGGAGCTGTTTTTT. Its protein product is CASSRATGELFF.

The J gene is TRBJ2-5, the V gene TRBV6-5; D is possibly TRBD2 (6 bases). The CDR3 consists of 15 residues. Per germline, CDR1 MNHEY and CDR2 SVGAGI. Trimming removed 4 bases from V and 1 base from J, with 13 bases in between. Here the CDR3 reads CASSFFLGGQETQYF. The CDR3 nucleotides are TGTGCCAGCAGTTTTTTCTTGGGGGGCCAAGAGACCCAGTACTTC.

This chain joins TRBV19 and TRBJ1-6, with D perhaps TRBD1 (6 bases). CDR1 is LNHDA and CDR2 is SQIVND in the germline V gene (reference sequence). Trimming removed 3 bases at V and 6 bases at J, with 9 bases between. The CDR3 covers 14 residues. The CDR3 region has the DNA TGTGCCAGTAGTATGGGCAGGGGTAATTCACCCCTCCACTTT. Encoded protein: CASSMGRGNSPLHF.

In this sample, this clonotype turned up a few times. The CDR3 protein is CATSTRTEKTQYF. CDR3 DNA sequence: TGTGCCACCAGCACCCGAACTGAAAAGACCCAGTACTTC. The chain couples TRBV15 to TRBJ2-5, with D unresolved. The CDR3 spans 13 residues. The V gene lost 4 bases and the J gene lost 6 bases, with 12 bases spanning the gap. Germline V lookup: CDR1 LNHNV, CDR2 YYDKDF (reference sequence). Full variable domain (rest looked up from reference TRBV15 and TRBJ2-5): DAMVIQNPRYQVTQFGKPVTLSCSQTLNHNVMYWYQQKSSQAPKLLFHYYDKDFNNEADTPDNFQSRRPNTSFCFLDIRSPGLGDTAMYLCATSTRTEKTQYFGPGTRLLVL.

This clonotype has a count of ten or more. The chain is built from TRBV9 and TRBJ2-3; the D gene is possibly TRBD2 (6 bases). V shed 0 bases and J shed 0 bases, with 11 bases lying between them. The CDR3 extends over 16 amino acids. Germline lookup yields CDR1 SGDLS and CDR2 YYNGEE. CDR3 bases: TGTGCCAGCAGCGTAGCGCAGCGGGCTAGCACAGATACGCAGTATTTT. It encodes CASSVAQRASTDTQYF.

In this sample, this clonotype turned up many times. J is TRBJ2-7 and V is TRBV5-4, with TRBD2 matching 7 bases. Germline V lookup: CDR1 SGHNT, CDR2 YYREEE (reference sequence). J gave up 1 base and V 0 bases, and 7 bases lay outside the gene matches. CDR3 length: 16 amino acids. The CDR3 DNA is TGTGCCAGCAGCTTGGCCTCTAGCGGCCTATCCTACGAGCAGTACTTC. Amino acid sequence: CASSLASSGLSYEQYF.

The rearrangement links TRBV4-2 to TRBJ1-2, with D possibly being TRBD1 (5 bases). Germline loops: CDR1 LGHNA, CDR2 YNFKEQ. This CDR3 has 17 residues. Trimming removed 2 bases at V and 1 base at J, with 17 bases between. CDR3 sequence reads: CASSQKSMTENNYGYTF. The CDR3 DNA is TGTGCCAGCAGCCAAAAATCGATGACAGAGAATAACTATGGCTACACCTTC.

This clonotype has at least ten counts. This chain connects TRBV19 to TRBJ1-1; D possibly corresponds to TRBD1 (6 bases). Per germline, CDR1 LNHDA and CDR2 SQIVND (reference sequence). V was trimmed by 5 bases and J by 5 bases, leaving 21 bases between them. The CDR3 is 16 residues long. CDR3 amino acids: CASSQRRGRGVTEAFF. CDR3 bases: TGTGCCAGTAGTCAGAGAAGGGGCAGGGGAGTGACTGAAGCTTTCTTT.

This chain links TRBV27 with TRBJ1-2, with 10 bases aligning to TRBD1. CDR1 is MNHEY, CDR2 SMNVEV, per germline (reference sequence). The CDR3 loop spans 15 amino acids. Unmatched junction bases numbered 7, after V lost 3 bases and J lost 6 bases. The CDR3 here is CASSFVPGTGDGYTF. The CDR3 nucleotides read TGTGCCAGCAGTTTCGTCCCGGGGACAGGGGATGGCTACACCTTC.

V is TRBV24-1 and J is TRBJ2-2, with TRBD1 identical over 11 bases. The CDR3 covers 17 residues. The germline CDR1 and CDR2 sequences are KGHDR and SFDVKD. V lost 4 bases to trimming and J lost 0 bases; unmatched junction nucleotides: 3. DNA for the CDR3: TGTGCCACCAGTGACTGGACAGGGGGCGCGAACACCGGGGAGCTGTTTTTT. Protein product: CATSDWTGGANTGELFF.

J is TRBJ1-5 and V is TRBV10-1; D is unresolved. CDR3 length: 16 residues. With 4 bases removed from V and 7 bases from J, the gap between germline ends came to 20 bases. CDR1 and CDR2 (germline): WNHNN, SYGVQD (reference sequence). CDR3 loop: CASSALGLAGGQPQHF. The CDR3 DNA reads as TGCGCCAGCAGTGCTCTAGGACTAGCGGGAGGGCAGCCCCAGCATTTT.

This clonotype has at least ten counts. CDR3: CASAAGGNQPQHF. The CDR3 DNA reads as TGTGCCAGCGCCGCCGGAGGCAATCAGCCCCAGCATTTT. The chain employs TRBV7-3 and TRBJ1-5; D unresolved. The ends were cut back, 8 bases at V and 2 bases at J, with 10 bases in the middle. This CDR3 is built from 13 residues. Germline CDR1 SGHTA, CDR2 FQGTGA.

The J gene is TRBJ1-1, the V gene TRBV7-8; D remains unclear. Looked up from germline, CDR1 is SGHVS and CDR2 is FQNEAQ. Trimming left V 1 base short and J 4 bases short, with 10 bases between. CDR3 size: 14 residues. The CDR3 bases are TGTGCCAGCAGCTTAGTTAGGTCCAGCACTGAAGCTTTCTTT. Its protein is CASSLVRSSTEAFF.

The gene calls are TRBV11-2 and TRBJ1-6, with TRBD1 matching 7 bases. The length of the CDR3 is 16 residues. Germline V lookup: CDR1 SGHAT, CDR2 FQNNGV. Trimming at V came to 5 bases and at J to 7 bases, leaving 11 bases not matched to a gene. CDR3 in DNA: TGTGCCAGCAGCGGAACCGCGACAGGGTACAATTCACCCCTCCACTTT. It is translated as CASSGTATGYNSPLHF.

This clonotype was counted ten times or more. This rearrangement joins TRBV9 to TRBJ2-1, with 8 positions matching TRBD2. The V gene end was trimmed by 0 bases and the J gene end by 4 bases; junction bases not matched to a gene: 3. CDR3 length equals 15 residues. CDR1 SGDLS and CDR2 YYNGEE come from the germline V gene. In DNA, the CDR3 is TGTGCCAGCAGCGTAGCGGGGGGGGGGTACAATGAGCAGTTCTTC. Translated: CASSVAGGGYNEQFF.